These 13 T cell receptor beta chains came from one sample sequenced in a study of blood T cell repertoires in COVID-19. Libraries were prepared by immunoSEQ multiplex PCR; TCRdb keeps only in-frame clonotypes and omits some of them. The data hold 71,000 or so clones, with roughly 87% observed a single time. Material for sequencing was peripheral blood. These receptors originate from a man aged 50 or older with acute or convalescent COVID-19.

The chain links TRBV7-2 to TRBJ2-1; 12 positions agree with TRBD1. V trimming: 3 bases; J trimming: 5 bases; junction bases outside the gene matches: 5. The CDR3 consists of 16 residues. CDR1 and CDR2 from the germline V gene are SGHTA and FQGNSA. This CDR3 is CASSFWDRGLHNEQFF. DNA of the CDR3: TGTGCCAGCAGCTTTTGGGACAGGGGGCTTCACAATGAGCAGTTCTTC.

DNA for the CDR3: TGTGCCAGCAGTTTATCGTCCGGAGGCCAAAACATTCAGTACTTC. Its protein product is CASSLSSGGQNIQYF. This sequence joins TRBV27 and TRBJ2-4; possible D gene TRBD2, 5 bases. The CDR3 is 15 amino acids. Trimming removed 0 bases from V and 5 bases from J, with 11 bases in between. Germline loops: CDR1 MNHEY, CDR2 SMNVEV (reference sequence).

The chain recombines TRBV19 with TRBJ2-6, with 7 bases aligning to TRBD1. V was clipped by 7 bases and J by 0 bases; unmatched bases: 6. The germline V gene has CDR1 LNHDA and CDR2 SQIVND (reference sequence). The CDR3 length is 16 residues. The CDR3 loop is CASTDREYSGANVLTF. The CDR3 nucleotides are TGTGCCAGTACCGACAGGGAATACTCTGGGGCCAACGTCCTGACTTTC.

This chain connects TRBV30 to TRBJ1-5; maybe TRBD1 (5 bases). V lost 5 bases, J lost 3 bases, and 14 bases lay in between. CDR3 length equals 14 residues. The germline V gene has CDR1 GTSNPN and CDR2 SVGIG (reference sequence). The CDR3 sequence is CAWDIGGVNQPQHF. CDR3 nucleotide sequence: TGTGCCTGGGACATCGGGGGGGTCAATCAGCCCCAGCATTTT.

This rearrangement joins TRBV4-3 to TRBJ2-2; tentative D call: TRBD1 (6 bases). V lost 3 bases and J lost 5, with 16 bases in between. The CDR3 extends over 16 amino acids. CDR1 is LGHNA and CDR2 is YSLEER in the germline V gene. DNA of the CDR3: TGCGCCAGCAGCCAGGCCAGACAGGTGTTGACCGGGGAGCTGTTTTTT. This translates into CASSQARQVLTGELFF.

CDR3: CASSFLTGGQETQYF. The CDR3 DNA is TGTGCCAGCAGCTTCCTCACAGGGGGGCAAGAGACCCAGTACTTC. The chain carries TRBV7-2 and TRBJ2-5; 8 bases agree with TRBD1. There are 15 residues in the CDR3. Germline CDR1 is SGHTA and CDR2 is FQGNSA. The J segment lost 2 bases and the V segment lost 3 bases, leaving 5 bases of the junction unmatched.

The rearrangement links TRBV7-9 to TRBJ2-5; maybe TRBD1 (5 bases). Germline assignment: CDR1 SEHNR and CDR2 FQNEAQ (reference sequence). V was clipped by 5 bases and J by 5 bases, with 24 bases between them. This CDR3 comprises 17 residues. The CDR3 spells CASSRDRAGPFLETQYF. DNA of the CDR3: TGTGCCAGCAGCCGAGACAGAGCTGGCCCATTTTTGGAGACCCAGTACTTC.

The chain combines TRBV5-1 with TRBJ1-2, with 10 nucleotides matching TRBD1. The CDR3 length is 14 residues. Germline trimming cut 4 bases from V and 4 bases from J; bases unmatched to any gene: 4. CDR1 is SGHRS, CDR2 YFSETQ, per germline. The CDR3 DNA follows: TGCGCCAGCAGCCCAGGGGACAGGGGCTATGGCTACACCTTC. This codes for CASSPGDRGYGYTF.

This chain links TRBV7-9 with TRBJ2-2; 11 bases are shared with TRBD2. This CDR3 is built from 17 residues. Germline-derived CDR1 and CDR2 are SEHNR and FQNEAQ (reference sequence). The V segment lost 1 base and the J segment 4 bases; nucleotides outside the gene matches: 5. The CDR3, as DNA: TGTGCCAGCAGCTTAGTATCGACTAGCGGGGCCACCGGGGAGCTGTTTTTT. Residues: CASSLVSTSGATGELFF.

This clone was detected a few times. The chain combines TRBV6-6 with TRBJ1-5; the match to TRBD1 covers 8 bases. The ends lost 1 base at V and 6 bases at J; junction bases unmatched: 5. The V gene's germline CDR1 is MNHNY and CDR2 SVGAGI (reference sequence). The CDR3 runs 15 residues. CDR3 in amino acids: CASSYYDRGGQPQHF. The CDR3, as DNA: TGTGCCAGCAGTTACTACGACAGGGGAGGTCAGCCCCAGCATTTT.

The rearrangement joins TRBV28 to TRBJ2-1; 8 nucleotides match TRBD2. The CDR3 is 15 amino acids. In germline, CDR1 is MDHEN, CDR2 SYDVKM. V shed 4 bases, J shed 6 bases, and the junction held 8 bases outside the gene matches. The CDR3 DNA follows: TGTGCCAGCAGTTCGTCCGGGACTAGGGGCAATGAGCAGTTCTTC. This sequence encodes CASSSSGTRGNEQFF.

This chain uses TRBV7-3 with TRBJ2-1; 7 bases line up with TRBD2. CDR1 SGHTA and CDR2 FQGTGA come from the germline V gene. With 3 bases clipped from V and 1 base from J, the junction kept 3 bases outside the gene matches. This CDR3 is built from 15 residues. CDR3 region: CASSLRLASYNEQFF. CDR3 coding DNA: TGTGCCAGCAGCTTGAGACTAGCTTCCTACAATGAGCAGTTCTTC.

The chain combines TRBV6-5 with TRBJ1-5, with TRBD1 identical over 7 bases. Looked up from germline, CDR1 is MNHEY and CDR2 is SVGAGI. This CDR3 region has 15 residues. Germline trimming cut 4 bases from V and 3 bases from J; bases unmatched to any gene: 6. The CDR3 spells CASSWSTGPNQPQHF. DNA for the CDR3: TGTGCCAGCAGTTGGTCGACAGGGCCCAATCAGCCCCAGCATTTT.